The 9 T cell receptor beta chains given below trace back to one sample, sequenced in a study of cytomegalovirus exposure and HLA in healthy donors. 60 Vbeta and 13 Jbeta primers were used in PCR. Sequencing was performed with immunoSEQ multiplex PCR; in TCRdb, only in-frame clones are kept and a portion is missing. Among about 170,000 clones listed, 62% were seen once. Source material: PBMCs. These receptors were taken from a man aged 35 to 55 in good health and CMV-seronegative.

The V and J genes are TRBV29-1 and TRBJ2-7; 11 bases match TRBD1. Unmatched junction bases numbered 7, after V lost 7 bases and J lost 2 bases. The CDR3 is made up of 14 amino acids. From germline, CDR1 is SQVTM and CDR2 ANQGSEA. CDR3 bases: TGCAGCGCTCAACAGGGACAGGGGGCCTACGAGCAGTACTTC. Residues: CSAQQGQGAYEQYF.

The rearrangement joins TRBV18 to TRBJ1-1, with a tentative D call TRBD1 (5 bases). Between the trimmed V and J ends, which lost 2 bases and 4 bases, there was a span of 17 bases. The CDR3 is 16 amino acids. Per the germline V gene, CDR1 is KGHSH and CDR2 is LQKENI. The CDR3 DNA is TGTGCCAGCTCACCAGAAGTGGCAGGGATGGGCACTGAAGCTTTCTTT. Its protein product is CASSPEVAGMGTEAFF.

This clone was detected only a few times. V usage is TRBV19 and J usage is TRBJ2-2; 8 bases are a match to TRBD2. Germline values: CDR1 LNHDA, CDR2 SQIVND (reference sequence). V dropped 7 bases and J dropped 5; count of bases not matched to a gene: 9. The CDR3 totals 15 residues. DNA of the CDR3: TGTGCCAGTATGTCGGGAGGGGGTAGGACCGGGGAGCTGTTTTTT. Its translation is CASMSGGGRTGELFF. The full variable domain, with the rest looked up from reference TRBV19 and TRBJ2-2, is DGGITQSPKYLFRKEGQNVTLSCEQNLNHDAMYWYRQDPGQGLRLIYYSQIVNDFQKGDIAEGYSVSREKKESFPLTVTSAQKNPTAFYLCASMSGGGRTGELFFGEGSRLTVL.

The chain links TRBV5-4 to TRBJ2-1; 10 bases match TRBD2. The CDR3 runs 17 residues. Germline-derived CDR1 and CDR2 are SGHNT and YYREEE (reference sequence). V dropped 0 bases and J dropped 4; count of bases not matched to a gene: 7. The DNA of the CDR3 is TGTGCCAGCAGCTTGGAGGCTAGCGGGAGCCTATACAATGAGCAGTTCTTC. Residues: CASSLEASGSLYNEQFF.

The count of this clone is one. J is TRBJ2-2 and V is TRBV6-5; a possible D gene is TRBD1 (6 bases). Germline V gives CDR1 MNHEY, CDR2 SVGAGI. This CDR3 spans 14 amino acids. Trimming removed 4 bases from V and 6 bases from J, with 12 bases in between. The CDR3 coding sequence is TGTGCCAGCAGTTTGGACAGCAATCCCGGGGAGCTGTTTTTT. Its protein is CASSLDSNPGELFF.

V is TRBV6-4 and J is TRBJ2-1, with TRBD1 matching over 7 bases. The V segment lost 0 bases and the J segment 1 base; nucleotides outside the gene matches: 6. This CDR3 has 17 residues. CDR1 is MRHNA, CDR2 SNTAGT, per germline. The CDR3 bases are TGTGCCAGCAGTGACTCGAAGGGGGCGAGTTCCTACAATGAGCAGTTCTTC. Translating it yields CASSDSKGASSYNEQFF.

V gene TRBV6-6 combines with J gene TRBJ2-7, with 7 bases aligning to TRBD1. The CDR3 length is 13 residues. Germline V gives CDR1 MNHNY, CDR2 SVGAGI (reference sequence). The V gene end was trimmed by 4 bases and the J gene end by 3 bases; junction bases not matched to a gene: 3. The CDR3 spells CASSSTGDYEQYF. CDR3 in DNA: TGTGCCAGCAGTTCAACAGGGGACTACGAGCAGTACTTC.

The rearrangement joins TRBV27 to TRBJ2-2, with D hard to call. Trimming removed 7 bases at V and 3 bases at J, with 3 bases between. Germline CDR1 MNHEY, CDR2 SMNVEV (reference sequence). CDR3 length: 11 amino acids. Written as DNA, the CDR3 is TGTGCCAGCACAGACACCGGGGAGCTGTTTTTT. Amino acids: CASTDTGELFF.

V and J are TRBV6-4 and TRBJ2-1; 12 nucleotides agree with TRBD2. Trimming removed 6 bases from V and 8 bases from J; junction bases left unmatched: 8. This CDR3 has 15 residues. CDR1 MRHNA and CDR2 SNTAGT come from the germline V gene. The CDR3 loop is CASSPLAGGRYEQFF. CDR3 coding DNA: TGTGCCAGCAGCCCCCTAGCGGGGGGGCGGTATGAGCAGTTCTTC.